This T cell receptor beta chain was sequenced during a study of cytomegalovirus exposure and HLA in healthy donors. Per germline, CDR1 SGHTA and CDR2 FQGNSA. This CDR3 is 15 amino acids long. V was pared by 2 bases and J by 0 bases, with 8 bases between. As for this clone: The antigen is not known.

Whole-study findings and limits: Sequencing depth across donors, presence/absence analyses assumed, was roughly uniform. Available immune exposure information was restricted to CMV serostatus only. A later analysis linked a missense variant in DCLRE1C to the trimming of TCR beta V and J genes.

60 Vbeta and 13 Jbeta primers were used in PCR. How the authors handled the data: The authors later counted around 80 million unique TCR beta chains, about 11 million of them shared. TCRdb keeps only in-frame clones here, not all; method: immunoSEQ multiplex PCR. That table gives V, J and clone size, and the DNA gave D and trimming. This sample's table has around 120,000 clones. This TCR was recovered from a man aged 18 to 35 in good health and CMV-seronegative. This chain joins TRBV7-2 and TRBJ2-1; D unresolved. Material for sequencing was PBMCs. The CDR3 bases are TGTGCCAGCAGCTTAACTGCTAGCTCCTACAATGAGCAGTTCTTC. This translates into CASSLTASSYNEQFF.